The 17 T cell receptor beta chains below were found in one sample sequenced in a study of monozygotic twins with cystic fibrosis. This table comes from immunoSEQ multiplex PCR, and its TCRdb copy is limited to in-frame clones, with some not included. Here the sample spans 11,000 or so clones, 96% being singletons. The sequencing sample was made of blood. The receptors shown here come from a boy aged 5-17 years with cystic fibrosis.

The V gene is TRBV18, the J gene TRBJ1-5; D unclear. Germline lookup yields CDR1 KGHSH and CDR2 LQKENI. This CDR3 region has 13 residues. V shed 4 bases and J shed 3 bases, with 7 bases lying between them. CDR3 sequence (DNA): TGTGCCAGCTCACTCGGAGCCAATCAGCCCCAGCATTTT. Its protein is CASSLGANQPQHF.

The chain has TRBV5-6 and TRBJ1-5; 9 bases are shared with TRBD1. This CDR3 contains 17 residues. From germline, CDR1 is SGHDT and CDR2 YYEEEE. V shed 0 bases and J 7 bases; nucleotides not matched to a gene: 11. CDR3 protein: CASSLDRLGQGDQPQHF. CDR3 coding DNA: TGTGCCAGCAGCTTGGACCGGTTGGGACAGGGAGACCAGCCCCAGCATTTT.

This clone is a singleton in its sample. The J gene is TRBJ1-4, the V gene TRBV27; possible D gene TRBD1, 5 bases. V dropped 6 bases and J dropped 6 bases, with 11 bases sitting between them. The germline V gene has CDR1 MNHEY and CDR2 SMNVEV (reference sequence). The CDR3 extends over 13 amino acids. Written as DNA, the CDR3 is TGTGCCAGCAGATATGGGACCTATGAAAAACTGTTTTTT. Its protein is CASRYGTYEKLFF.

The chain links TRBV7-2 to TRBJ2-1; 16 nucleotides align to TRBD2. The J segment lost 9 bases and the V segment lost 5 bases, leaving 7 bases of the junction unmatched. The germline V gene encodes CDR1 SGHTA and CDR2 FQGNSA. The CDR3 extends over 16 amino acids. CDR3 protein: CASSSPGTSGRGEQFF. The CDR3 DNA follows: TGTGCCAGCAGCAGCCCGGGGACTAGCGGGAGGGGTGAGCAGTTCTTC.

The chain combines TRBV9 with TRBJ2-1; 11 nucleotides match TRBD2. This CDR3 spans 19 amino acids. Germline lookup yields CDR1 SGDLS and CDR2 YYNGEE. V lost 0 bases and J lost 6; bases outside the gene matches: 14. CDR3 DNA: TGTGCCAGCAGCGTAGATCCCTTGTCGACTAGCGGGGCTCTCAATGAGCAGTTCTTC. As protein: CASSVDPLSTSGALNEQFF.

CDR3 amino acids: CASRGGASGNTIYF. The DNA of the CDR3 is TGTGCCAGCAGGGGGGGGGCAAGTGGAAACACCATATATTTT. This rearrangement joins TRBV6-5 to TRBJ1-3, with D possibly matching TRBD1 (6 bases). The CDR3 runs 14 residues. Germline V gives CDR1 MNHEY, CDR2 SVGAGI. V was cut by 6 bases and J by 3 bases, with 12 bases left in between.

This clone was seen only once. This rearrangement joins TRBV4-3 to TRBJ2-2; TRBD2 matches at 7 bases. The CDR3 runs to 19 residues. In germline, CDR1 is LGHNA, CDR2 YSLEER. J was trimmed by 5 bases and V by 0 bases; bases with no gene match: 15. The CDR3 DNA sequence: TGCGCCAGCAGCCAAGATCCGGCCGACCGGACTAGTCATACCGGGGAGCTGTTTTTT. Translated: CASSQDPADRTSHTGELFF.

The genes are TRBV11-2 and TRBJ1-2; D remains unclear. The CDR3 is 14 residues long. Trimming pared 7 bases from V and 4 bases from J, leaving 16 bases between. Germline CDR1 and CDR2: SGHAT and FQNNGV. In DNA form, the CDR3 reads TGTGCCAGCACCTCTACCGACAACGCCTATGGCTACACCTTC. Its protein is CASTSTDNAYGYTF.

The rearrangement joins TRBV15 to TRBJ2-3; 9 bases agree with TRBD1. There are 17 residues in the CDR3. The J segment lost 5 bases and the V segment lost 0 bases, leaving 9 bases of the junction unmatched. Germline loops: CDR1 LNHNV, CDR2 YYDKDF (reference sequence). The CDR3 here is CATSRDKGQGRKDTQYF. CDR3 sequence (DNA): TGTGCCACCAGCAGAGATAAGGGACAGGGACGAAAAGATACGCAGTATTTT.

The CDR3 loop is CASSYNQGLSYGYTF. CDR3 DNA: TGTGCCAGCAGTTACAATCAGGGTTTATCCTATGGCTACACCTTC. The chain couples TRBV6-6 to TRBJ1-2; D perhaps matches TRBD1 (5 bases). The CDR3 covers 15 residues. The germline gives CDR1 MNHNY, CDR2 SVGAGI (reference sequence). V dropped 2 bases and J dropped 4 bases, with 14 bases sitting between them.

V usage is TRBV18 and J usage is TRBJ1-3; D is possibly TRBD1 (6 bases). Deletions cut 2 bases from V and 2 bases from J, with 10 bases between. The CDR3 sequence is 15 residues long. Germline assignment: CDR1 KGHSH and CDR2 LQKENI. In DNA form, the CDR3 reads TGTGCCAGCTCACCAGGCGCAGGGGCTGGAAACACCATATATTTT. Amino acid sequence: CASSPGAGAGNTIYF.

This chain connects TRBV6-6 to TRBJ1-1; TRBD1 matches 7 bases. CDR1 MNHNY and CDR2 SVGAGI come from the germline V gene (reference sequence). The CDR3 is 11 amino acids. With V trimmed by 8 bases and J by 8 bases, 5 bases remained unmatched. The CDR3 nucleotides read TGTGCCAGCTTACAGGGGCGGGAAGCTTTCTTT. Translation: CASLQGREAFF.

The chain is built from TRBV19 and TRBJ2-5, with TRBD2 as a possible D gene (6 bases). Trimming removed 3 bases from V and 2 bases from J, with 13 bases in between. CDR1 LNHDA and CDR2 SQIVND come from the germline V gene (reference sequence). The CDR3 consists of 15 residues. The CDR3 DNA follows: TGTGCCAGTAGTATCTTCCGGGACTCACAAGAGACCCAGTACTTC. It encodes CASSIFRDSQETQYF.

V usage is TRBV25-1 and J usage is TRBJ2-3; no definite D call. Germline lookup yields CDR1 MGHDK and CDR2 SYGVNS. The CDR3 contains 15 residues. The germline V and J ends were trimmed by 4 bases and 5 bases, with 16 bases remaining between them. The CDR3 coding sequence is TGTGCCAGCAGTGTTCGACATCTCGGTGTAGATACGCAGTATTTT. Translated: CASSVRHLGVDTQYF.

The rearrangement uses TRBV18 and TRBJ1-5; 8 bases fit TRBD1. This CDR3 has 15 amino acids. Germline CDR1 and CDR2: KGHSH and LQKENI. Trimming at V came to 6 bases and at J to 5 bases, leaving 9 bases not matched to a gene. CDR3 amino acids: CASSPGQGAYQPQHF. Written as DNA, the CDR3 is TGTGCCAGCTCCCCAGGGCAGGGGGCCTATCAGCCCCAGCATTTT.

This sequence joins TRBV30 and TRBJ1-3; D not certain. V gave up 0 bases and J gave up 2 bases, with 11 bases separating them. Germline V lookup: CDR1 GTSNPN, CDR2 SVGIG (reference sequence). This CDR3 region has 15 residues. The CDR3 DNA reads TGTGCCTGGAGTGTATGGCAACTTACTGGAAACACCATATATTTT. Translating gives CAWSVWQLTGNTIYF.

This chain joins TRBV5-1 and TRBJ1-2; D remains unclear. Germline V lookup: CDR1 SGHRS, CDR2 YFSETQ. Trimming took 7 bases from V and 1 from J, leaving 17 bases between them. CDR3 length: 15 residues. CDR3 nucleotides: TGCGCCAGCGAGAGAGACCCGCAAGATAACTATGGCTACACCTTC. It is translated as CASERDPQDNYGYTF.